The sequence of this T cell receptor (beta chain) was determined in a study of a mutant IDH1 vaccine in newly diagnosed glioma. Background on the study: Therapy received beforehand was radiotherapy, temozolomide, or both, with most patients given both. General study points: Altogether, around 93% of patients exhibited vaccine-induced immune responses.

The CDR3 covers 14 residues. V lost 4 bases and J lost 4; bases outside the gene matches: 6. Per germline, CDR1 SGDLS and CDR2 YYNGEE. Of note for this clone: The antigen is undetermined.

Data came from immunoSEQ multiplex PCR; TCRdb stores just in-frame clones and leaves some out. The sample comprises roughly 51,000 clones, approximately 82% of which are singletons, and 3% to 4% rests with the top ten. The sample's time point: week 5, during vaccination. Vaccinated patients received 300 ug of mutant IDH1 20-mer peptide per dose, with topical imiquimod. Those who donated had recent WHO grade 3 or 4 IDH1-mutant, ATRX-lost astrocytomas. The chain couples TRBV9 to TRBJ1-2; 8 bases align to TRBD1. This specimen was PBMCs, taken from a glioma patient whose treatment included an IDH1 peptide vaccine. The sequence came from a man in his thirties or forties with glioma. The CDR3: CASSFSGTGYGYTF. The CDR3 nucleotides are TGTGCCAGCAGCTTTTCCGGGACAGGCTATGGCTACACCTTC.